Described below is a single T cell receptor beta chain sequence and its context. As yet, its antigen is unknown. V lost 6 bases to trimming and J lost 1 base; unmatched junction nucleotides: 6. The germline CDR1 and CDR2 sequences are SNHLY and FYNNEI. This CDR3 spans 15 amino acids. Doses given second, at about 4 or about 12 weeks, were pooled. The record originates from a study of T cell responses to AZD1222 COVID-19 vaccine. Using immunoSEQ multiplex PCR, the repertoire was profiled, and TCRdb retains in-frame clones only, with some absent. The data hold 150,000 to 250,000 clones, with approximately 95% observed a single time. Findings of the study overall: The study reported that nearly half of spike-specific TCRs target unmutated variant regions. Seropositive AZD1222 recipients at baseline numbered only five or six.

This receptor was obtained from an adult who received the AZD1222 COVID-19 vaccine. Source: peripheral blood, taken 28 days after the second AZD1222 dose. This rearrangement joins TRBV2 to TRBJ1-5; 7 positions match TRBD1. The CDR3 here is CASRKEGQSNQPQHF. The CDR3 region has the DNA TGTGCCAGCAGGAAGGAGGGACAGAGCAATCAGCCCCAGCATTTT.